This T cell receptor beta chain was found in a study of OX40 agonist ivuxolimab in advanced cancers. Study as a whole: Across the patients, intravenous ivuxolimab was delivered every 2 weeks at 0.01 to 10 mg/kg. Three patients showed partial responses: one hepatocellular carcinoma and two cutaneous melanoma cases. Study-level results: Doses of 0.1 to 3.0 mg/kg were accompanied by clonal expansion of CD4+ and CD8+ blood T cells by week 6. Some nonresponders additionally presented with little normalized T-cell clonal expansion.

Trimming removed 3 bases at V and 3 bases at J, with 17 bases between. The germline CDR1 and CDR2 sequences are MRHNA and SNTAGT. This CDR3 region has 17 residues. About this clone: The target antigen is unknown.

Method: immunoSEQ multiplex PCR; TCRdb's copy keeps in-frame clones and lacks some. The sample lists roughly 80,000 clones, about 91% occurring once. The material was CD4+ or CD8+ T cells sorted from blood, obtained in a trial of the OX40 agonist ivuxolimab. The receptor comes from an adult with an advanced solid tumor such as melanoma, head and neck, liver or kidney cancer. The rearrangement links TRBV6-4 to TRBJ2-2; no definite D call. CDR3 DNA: TGTGCCAGCAGTGAAAGCTCTCCGTGGCAGTACACCGGGGAGCTGTTTTTT. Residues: CASSESSPWQYTGELFF.